Following are 6 T cell receptor beta chains from one sample sequenced in a study of blood T cells in healthy people across ages. Combining a sample-barcoded 5' primer with a J-beta primer mix, a second PCR ran for about 7 to 12 cycles. TCRdb re-derived calls from the 5' RACE reads in MiXCR, one entry per CDR3 protein. Here the sample spans roughly 1.4 million distinct CDR3 sequences, approximately 59% being singletons. The source material was blood. These receptors were collected from a man between 18 and 29 years old in good health.

This sequence joins TRBV21-1 and TRBJ1-5; the D call of TRBD1 is as the table states it, not checked on the DNA. TRBV21-1 is tagged as a pseudogene. This CDR3 has 17 residues. The CDR3 DNA follows: TGTGCCAGCCCCCTTGAGGGACAGGTGGGGGAGAGTCAGCCCCAGCATTTT. This gives the protein CASPLEGQVGESQPQHF.

For the CDR3, the DNA is TGTGCCATCAGTGAAGGCCACCGAGGTGAGCAGTTCTTC. Translation gives CAISEGHRGEQFF. The rearrangement uses TRBV10-3 and TRBJ2-1; no firm D call. Germline-derived CDR1 and CDR2 are ENHRY and SYGVKD. V was shortened by 3 bases and J by 9 bases, with 12 bases between the two germline ends. This CDR3 is 13 amino acids long.

The gene calls are TRBV24-1 and TRBJ2-3, with TRBD2 matching 7 bases. CDR1 KGHDR and CDR2 SFDVKD come from the germline V gene. The CDR3 totals 13 residues. J was trimmed by 6 bases and V by 4 bases; bases with no gene match: 3. In DNA, the CDR3 is TGTGCCACCAGTGACGGGGGGTGGGATACGCAGTATTTT. Translating it yields CATSDGGWDTQYF.

This clonotype was seen a handful of times. The V call is TRBV29-1, the J call TRBJ2-7, with 11 bases aligning to TRBD2. The CDR3 is made up of 13 amino acids. Germline CDR1 reads SQVTM; CDR2 reads ANQGSEA. Trimming took 5 bases from V and 2 from J; bases not matched to a gene: 2. The CDR3 reads CSVRGLAAYEQYF. For the CDR3, the DNA is TGCAGCGTTCGGGGACTAGCGGCCTACGAGCAGTACTTC.

V gene TRBV12-3 or TRBV12-4 combines with J gene TRBJ1-5; D gene ambiguous. Trimming left V 4 bases short and J 5 bases short, with 9 bases between. The CDR3 is 13 residues long. CDR3 in amino acids: CASSYPGHQPQHF. DNA for the CDR3: TGTGCCAGCAGTTACCCAGGCCATCAGCCCCAGCATTTT.

The chain combines TRBV14 with TRBJ1-1; TRBD1 agrees at 7 bases. CDR1 is SGHDN, CDR2 FVKESK, per germline. This CDR3 region has 16 residues. With V trimmed by 4 bases and J by 0 bases, 8 bases remained unmatched. The CDR3 reads CASSPIRGQLNTEAFF. CDR3 nucleotide sequence: TGTGCCAGCAGCCCAATTAGGGGACAGTTGAACACTGAAGCTTTCTTT.